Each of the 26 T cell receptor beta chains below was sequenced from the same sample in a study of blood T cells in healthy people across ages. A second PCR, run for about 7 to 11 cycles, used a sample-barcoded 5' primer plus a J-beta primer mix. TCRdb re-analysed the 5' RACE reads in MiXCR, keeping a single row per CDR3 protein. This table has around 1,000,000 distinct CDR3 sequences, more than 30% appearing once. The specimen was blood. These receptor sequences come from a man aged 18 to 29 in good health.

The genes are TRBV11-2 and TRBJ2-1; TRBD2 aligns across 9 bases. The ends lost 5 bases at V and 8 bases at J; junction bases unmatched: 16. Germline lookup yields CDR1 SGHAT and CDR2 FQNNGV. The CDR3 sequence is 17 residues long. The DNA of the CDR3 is TGTGCCAGCAGCACTGCTAGCGGGGCCGACTCCAGCGATGAGCAGTTCTTC. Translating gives CASSTASGADSSDEQFF.

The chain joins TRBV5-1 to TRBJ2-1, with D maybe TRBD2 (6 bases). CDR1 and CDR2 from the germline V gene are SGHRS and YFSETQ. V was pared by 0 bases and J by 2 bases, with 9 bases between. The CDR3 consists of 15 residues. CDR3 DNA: TGCGCCAGCAGCTTGGGGGGGGAAGCCTACAATGAGCAGTTCTTC. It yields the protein CASSLGGEAYNEQFF.

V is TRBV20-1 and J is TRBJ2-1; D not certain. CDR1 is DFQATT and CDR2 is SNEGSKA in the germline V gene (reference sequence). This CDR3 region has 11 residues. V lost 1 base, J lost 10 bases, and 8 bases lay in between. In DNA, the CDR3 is TGCAGTGCTAGAGGCCAGCGAGAGCAGTTCTTC. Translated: CSARGQREQFF.

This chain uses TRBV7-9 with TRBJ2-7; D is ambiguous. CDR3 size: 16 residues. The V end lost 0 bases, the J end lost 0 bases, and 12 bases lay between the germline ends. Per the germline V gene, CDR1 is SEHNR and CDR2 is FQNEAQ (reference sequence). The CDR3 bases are TGTGCCAGCAGCTTAGCTTCCGCCAAACGCTCCTACGAGCAGTACTTC. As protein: CASSLASAKRSYEQYF. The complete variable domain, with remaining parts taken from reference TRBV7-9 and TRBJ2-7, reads DTGVSQNPRHKITKRGQNVTFRCDPISEHNRLYWYRQTLGQGPEFLTYFQNEAQLEKSRLLSDRFSAERPKGSFSTLEIQRTEQGDSAMYLCASSLASAKRSYEQYFGPGTRLTVT.

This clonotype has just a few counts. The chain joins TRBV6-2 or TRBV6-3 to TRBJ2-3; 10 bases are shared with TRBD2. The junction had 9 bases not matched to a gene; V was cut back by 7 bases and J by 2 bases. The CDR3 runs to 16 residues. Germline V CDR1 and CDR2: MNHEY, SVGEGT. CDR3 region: CASMDPGLASTDTQYF. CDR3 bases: TGTGCCAGCATGGACCCGGGACTAGCGTCCACAGATACGCAGTATTTT.

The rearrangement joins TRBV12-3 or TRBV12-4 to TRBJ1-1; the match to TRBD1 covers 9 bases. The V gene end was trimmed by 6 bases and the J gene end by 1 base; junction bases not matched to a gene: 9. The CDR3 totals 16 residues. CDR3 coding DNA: TGTGCCAGCAGATTCCTTGGACAGGGGTCGAACACTGAAGCTTTCTTT. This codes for CASRFLGQGSNTEAFF.

The DNA of the CDR3 is TGTGCCAGCAGCTTAGAGGCGGTAGCGGGGGATGAGCAGTACTTC. Amino acids: CASSLEAVAGDEQYF. V usage is TRBV7-2 and J usage is TRBJ2-5; 9 bases match TRBD2. V trimming: 1 base; J trimming: 11 bases; junction bases outside the gene matches: 11. Per the germline V gene, CDR1 is SGHTA and CDR2 is FQGNSA. This CDR3 is 15 amino acids long.

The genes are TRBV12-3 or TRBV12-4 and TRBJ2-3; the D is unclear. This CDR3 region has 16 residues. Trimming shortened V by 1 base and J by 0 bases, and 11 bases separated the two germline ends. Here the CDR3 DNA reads TGTGCCAGCAGTTTAGATTCCCTTGCTAGCACAGATACGCAGTATTTT. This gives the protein CASSLDSLASTDTQYF.

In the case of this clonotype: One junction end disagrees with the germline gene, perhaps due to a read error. In DNA, the CDR3 is TGTGCCGGCAGTGAATTAGGTGGGCACAATAACTATGGCTACACCTTC. This codes for CAGSELGGHNNYGYTF. The chain has TRBV2 and TRBJ1-2; D uncertain. The CDR3 spans 16 residues. CDR1 SNHLY and CDR2 FYNNEI come from the germline V gene. The full variable domain, rest sourced from reference TRBV2 and TRBJ1-2, is EPEVTQTPSHQVTQMGQEVILRCVPISNHLYFYWYRQILGQKVEFLVSFYNNEISEKSEIFDDQFSVERPDGSNFTLKIRSTKLEDSAMYFCAGSELGGHNNYGYTFGSGTRLTVV.

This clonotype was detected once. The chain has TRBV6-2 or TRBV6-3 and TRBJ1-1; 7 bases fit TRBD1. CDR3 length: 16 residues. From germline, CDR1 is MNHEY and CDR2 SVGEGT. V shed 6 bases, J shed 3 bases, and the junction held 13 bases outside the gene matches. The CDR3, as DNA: TGTGCCAGCAGGCGGGACAGACAAGCTAGGGACACTGAAGCTTTCTTT. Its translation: CASRRDRQARDTEAFF.

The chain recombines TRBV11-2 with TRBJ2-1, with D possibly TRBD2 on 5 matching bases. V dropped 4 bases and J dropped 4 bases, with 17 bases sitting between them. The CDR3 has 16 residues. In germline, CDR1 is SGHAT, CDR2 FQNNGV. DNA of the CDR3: TGTGCCAGCAGCTCCCTTCACGGGGAGACTTACAATGAGCAGTTCTTC. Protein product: CASSSLHGETYNEQFF.

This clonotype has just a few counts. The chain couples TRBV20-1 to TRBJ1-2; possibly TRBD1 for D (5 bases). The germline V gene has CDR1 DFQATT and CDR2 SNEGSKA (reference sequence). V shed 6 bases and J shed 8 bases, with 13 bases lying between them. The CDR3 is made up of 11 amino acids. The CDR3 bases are TGCAGTGCCCGCGGGGACGCCGGCTACACCTTC. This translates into CSARGDAGYTF.

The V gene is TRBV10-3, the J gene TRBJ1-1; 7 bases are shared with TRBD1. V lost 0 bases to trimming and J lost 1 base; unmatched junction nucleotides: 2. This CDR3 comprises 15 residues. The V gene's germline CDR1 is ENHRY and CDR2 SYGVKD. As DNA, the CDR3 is TGTGCCATCAGTGAGTCGAGGGGGCCGAACACTGAAGCTTTCTTT. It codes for CAISESRGPNTEAFF.

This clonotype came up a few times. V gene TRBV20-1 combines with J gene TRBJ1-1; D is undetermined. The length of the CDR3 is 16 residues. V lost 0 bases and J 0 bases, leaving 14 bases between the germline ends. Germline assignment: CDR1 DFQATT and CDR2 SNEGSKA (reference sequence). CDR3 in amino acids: CSARDSGGWLNTEAFF. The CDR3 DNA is TGCAGTGCTAGAGATTCGGGCGGGTGGTTGAACACTGAAGCTTTCTTT.

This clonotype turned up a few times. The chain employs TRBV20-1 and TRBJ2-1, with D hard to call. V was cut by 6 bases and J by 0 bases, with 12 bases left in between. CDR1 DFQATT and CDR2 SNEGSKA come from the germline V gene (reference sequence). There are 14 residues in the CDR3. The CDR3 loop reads CSASDSSSYNEQFF. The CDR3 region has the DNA TGCAGTGCCTCTGACTCGAGCTCCTACAATGAGCAGTTCTTC.

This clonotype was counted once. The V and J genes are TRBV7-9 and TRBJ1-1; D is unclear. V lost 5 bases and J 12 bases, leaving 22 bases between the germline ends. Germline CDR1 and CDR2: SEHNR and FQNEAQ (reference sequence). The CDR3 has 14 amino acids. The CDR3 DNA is TGTGCCAGCAGCCTTAGGACGGTTGAAGCGGAAACTTTCTTT. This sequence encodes CASSLRTVEAETFF.

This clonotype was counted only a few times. In nucleotides, the CDR3 is TGTGCCAGCAGCTTAGATGTCGATGAGCAGTTCTTC. Translation gives CASSLDVDEQFF. This rearrangement joins TRBV13 to TRBJ2-1; D is undetermined. There are 12 residues in the CDR3. V was cut by 1 base and J by 8 bases, with 6 bases left in between. CDR1 and CDR2 (germline): PRHDT, FYEKMQ (reference sequence).

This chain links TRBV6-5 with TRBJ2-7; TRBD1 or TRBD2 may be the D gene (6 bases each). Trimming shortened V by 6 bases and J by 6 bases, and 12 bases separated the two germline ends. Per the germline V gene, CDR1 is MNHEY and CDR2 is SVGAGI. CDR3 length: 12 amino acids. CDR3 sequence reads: CASRTRGSEQYF. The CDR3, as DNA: TGTGCCAGCAGGACTAGGGGGTCCGAGCAGTACTTC.

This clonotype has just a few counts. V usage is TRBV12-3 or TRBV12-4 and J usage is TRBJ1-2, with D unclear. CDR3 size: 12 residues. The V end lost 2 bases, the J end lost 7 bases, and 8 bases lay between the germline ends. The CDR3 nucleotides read TGTGCCAGCAGTTTATGGAAGGCTGGCTACACCTTC. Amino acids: CASSLWKAGYTF.

Here the CDR3 DNA reads TGTGCCAGCTCACCCTCCCGGGACACGGGGAACAATGAGCAGTACTTC. It encodes CASSPSRDTGNNEQYF. The chain has TRBV18 and TRBJ2-1; a possible D gene is TRBD1 (6 bases). The DNA matches TRBJ2-7 better at its end, which makes the J call doubtful. CDR1 and CDR2 from the germline V gene are KGHSH and LQKENI. The CDR3 contains 16 residues.

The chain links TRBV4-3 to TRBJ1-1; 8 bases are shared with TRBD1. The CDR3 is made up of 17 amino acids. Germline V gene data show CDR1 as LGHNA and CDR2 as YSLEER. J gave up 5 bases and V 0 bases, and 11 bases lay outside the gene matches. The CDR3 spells CASSQDPLRQGWTEAFF. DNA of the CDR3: TGCGCCAGCAGCCAAGATCCTCTCCGACAGGGGTGGACTGAAGCTTTCTTT.

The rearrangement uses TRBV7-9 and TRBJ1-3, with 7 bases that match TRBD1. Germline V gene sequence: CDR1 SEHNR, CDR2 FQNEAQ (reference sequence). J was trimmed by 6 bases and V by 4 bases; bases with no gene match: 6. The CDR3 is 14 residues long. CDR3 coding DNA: TGTGCCAGCAGCTCCCGAACAGGGGAAAACACCATATATTTT. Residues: CASSSRTGENTIYF.

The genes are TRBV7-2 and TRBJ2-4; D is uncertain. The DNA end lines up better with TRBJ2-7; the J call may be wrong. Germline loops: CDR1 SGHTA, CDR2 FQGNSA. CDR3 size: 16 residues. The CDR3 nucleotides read TGTGCCAGCAGCTTAGTTAGGGCAGCCACTCCTAACGAGCAGTACTTC. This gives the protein CASSLVRAATPNEQYF.

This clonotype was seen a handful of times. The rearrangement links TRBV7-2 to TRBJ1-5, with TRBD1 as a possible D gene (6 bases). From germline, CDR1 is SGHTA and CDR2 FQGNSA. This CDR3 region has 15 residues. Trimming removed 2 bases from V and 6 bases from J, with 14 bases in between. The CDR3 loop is CASSLISGAGQPQHF. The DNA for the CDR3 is TGTGCCAGCAGCTTAATCTCAGGGGCCGGTCAGCCCCAGCATTTT.

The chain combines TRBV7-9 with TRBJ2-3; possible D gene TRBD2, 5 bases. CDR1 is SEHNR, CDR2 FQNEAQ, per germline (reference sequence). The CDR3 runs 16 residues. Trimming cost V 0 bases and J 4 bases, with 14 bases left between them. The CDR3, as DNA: TGTGCCAGCAGCTTAGCACAAGGCGGGTCAGCAGATACGCAGTATTTT. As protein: CASSLAQGGSADTQYF.

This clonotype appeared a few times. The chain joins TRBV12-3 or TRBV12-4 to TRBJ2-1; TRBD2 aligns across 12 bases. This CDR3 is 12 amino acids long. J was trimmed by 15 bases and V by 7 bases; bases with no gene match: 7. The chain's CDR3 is CASTNLAGGRFF. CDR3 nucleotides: TGTGCCAGCACCAACCTAGCGGGGGGGCGGTTCTTC.